Described below is a single T cell receptor (beta chain) sequence and its context. Its specificity is unknown. This record belongs to a study of T cells in tuberculosis. Study as a whole: T cells were selected with CD1B tetramers loaded with glucose monomycolate. In South Africa, adults with active tuberculosis were compared with IGRA-negative and latently infected IGRA-positive adolescents. PBMC were archived before or within 7 days of starting treatment. Broader study findings: The TCR-beta difference was not significant; alpha differences partly reflected length.

Time point meaning: new active TB diagnosis, blood taken before or within 7 days of starting treatment. Profiled with immunoSEQ multiplex PCR; TCRdb holds only in-frame clones, not every one. The data contain 25,000 to 35,000 clones, around 92% of them singletons. CDR1 and CDR2 (germline): SGHRS, YFSETQ. The CDR3 runs 15 residues. V shed 7 bases and J shed 0 bases, with 13 bases lying between them. The sequenced sample was PBMCs, obtained at tuberculosis diagnosis. The clonotype comes from an adult with tuberculosis. Some clones in this sample may be carry-over from other donors' samples. This rearrangement joins TRBV5-1 to TRBJ2-2; possibly TRBD2 for D (5 bases). The CDR3 DNA reads as TGCGCCAGCGGACCGGGCGGGTCGAACACCGGGGAGCTGTTTTTT. Residues: CASGPGGSNTGELFF.